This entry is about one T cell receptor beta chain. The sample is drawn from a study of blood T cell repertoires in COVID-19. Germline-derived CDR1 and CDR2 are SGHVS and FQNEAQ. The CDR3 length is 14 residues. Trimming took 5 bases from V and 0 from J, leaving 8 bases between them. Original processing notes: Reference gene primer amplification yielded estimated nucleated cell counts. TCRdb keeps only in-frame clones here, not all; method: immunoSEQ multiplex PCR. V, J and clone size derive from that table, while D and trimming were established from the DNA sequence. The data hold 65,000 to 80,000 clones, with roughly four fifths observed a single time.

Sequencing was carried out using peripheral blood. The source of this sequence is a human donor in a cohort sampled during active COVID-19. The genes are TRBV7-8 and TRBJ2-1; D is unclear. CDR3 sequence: CASSLPGSYNEQFF. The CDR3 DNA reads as TGTGCCAGCAGCCTACCGGGCTCCTACAATGAGCAGTTCTTC.